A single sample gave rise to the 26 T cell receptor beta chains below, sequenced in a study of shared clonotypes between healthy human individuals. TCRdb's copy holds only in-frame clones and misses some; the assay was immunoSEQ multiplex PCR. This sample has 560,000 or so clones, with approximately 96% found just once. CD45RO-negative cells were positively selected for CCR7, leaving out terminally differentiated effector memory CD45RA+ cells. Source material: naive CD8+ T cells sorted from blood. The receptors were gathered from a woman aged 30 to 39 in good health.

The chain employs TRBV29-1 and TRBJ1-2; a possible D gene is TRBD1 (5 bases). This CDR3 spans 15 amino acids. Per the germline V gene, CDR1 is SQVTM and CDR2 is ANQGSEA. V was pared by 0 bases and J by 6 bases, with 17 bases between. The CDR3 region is CSVEDLTRGGDGYTF. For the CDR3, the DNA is TGCAGCGTTGAAGATCTGACGAGGGGAGGGGATGGCTACACCTTC. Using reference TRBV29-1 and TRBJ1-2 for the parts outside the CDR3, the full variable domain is SAVISQKPSRDICQRGTSLTIQCQVDSQVTMMFWYRQQPGQSLTLIATANQGSEATYESGFVIDKFPISRPNLTFSTLTVSNMSPEDSSIYLCSVEDLTRGGDGYTFGSGTRLTVV.

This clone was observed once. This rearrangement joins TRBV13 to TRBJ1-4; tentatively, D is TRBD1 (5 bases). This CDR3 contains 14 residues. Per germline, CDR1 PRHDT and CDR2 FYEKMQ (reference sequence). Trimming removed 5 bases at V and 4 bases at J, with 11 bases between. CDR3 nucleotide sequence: TGTGCCAGCAGCCTACGACAGAGTAATGAAAAACTGTTTTTT. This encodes CASSLRQSNEKLFF.

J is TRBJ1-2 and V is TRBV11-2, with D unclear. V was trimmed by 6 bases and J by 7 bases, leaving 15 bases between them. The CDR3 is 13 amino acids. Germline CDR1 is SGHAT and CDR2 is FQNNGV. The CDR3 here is CASSQSLGSGYTF. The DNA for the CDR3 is TGTGCCAGCAGTCAATCCTTAGGGTCTGGCTACACCTTC.

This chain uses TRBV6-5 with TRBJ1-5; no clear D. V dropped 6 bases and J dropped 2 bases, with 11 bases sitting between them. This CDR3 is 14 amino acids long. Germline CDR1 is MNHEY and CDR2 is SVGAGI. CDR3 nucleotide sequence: TGTGCCAGCAGCTACGGGGTAGGCAATCAGCCCCAGCATTTT. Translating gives CASSYGVGNQPQHF.

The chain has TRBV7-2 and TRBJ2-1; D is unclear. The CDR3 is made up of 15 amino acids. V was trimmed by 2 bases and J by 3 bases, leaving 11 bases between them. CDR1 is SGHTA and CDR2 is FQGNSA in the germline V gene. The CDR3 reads CASSLIISRYNEQFF. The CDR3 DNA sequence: TGTGCCAGCAGCTTAATTATTAGCCGCTACAATGAGCAGTTCTTC.

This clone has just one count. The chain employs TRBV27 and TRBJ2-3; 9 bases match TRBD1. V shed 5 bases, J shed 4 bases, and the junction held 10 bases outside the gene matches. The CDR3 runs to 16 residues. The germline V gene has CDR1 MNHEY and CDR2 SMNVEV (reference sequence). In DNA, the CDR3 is TGTGCCAGCAGTCCTAACAGGGGGCTTGAGTCAGATACGCAGTATTTT. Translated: CASSPNRGLESDTQYF.

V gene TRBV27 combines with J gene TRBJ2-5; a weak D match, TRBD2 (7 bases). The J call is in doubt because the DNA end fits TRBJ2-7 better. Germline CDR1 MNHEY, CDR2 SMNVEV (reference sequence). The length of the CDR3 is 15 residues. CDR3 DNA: TGTGCCAGCAGTTTAAGTAGGGGGGGCCTTTACGAGCAGTACTTC. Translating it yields CASSLSRGGLYEQYF.

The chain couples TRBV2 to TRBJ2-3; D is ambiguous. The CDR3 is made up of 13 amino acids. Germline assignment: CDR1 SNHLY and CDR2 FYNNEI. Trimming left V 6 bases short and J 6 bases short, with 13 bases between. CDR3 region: CASSDGPVDTQYF. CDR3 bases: TGTGCCAGCAGCGACGGTCCCGTTGATACGCAGTATTTT.

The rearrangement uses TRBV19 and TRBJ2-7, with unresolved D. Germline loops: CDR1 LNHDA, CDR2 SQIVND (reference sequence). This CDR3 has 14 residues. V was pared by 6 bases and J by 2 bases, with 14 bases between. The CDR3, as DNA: TGTGCCAGTAGACCGTTGGATGGACCCTACGAGCAGTACTTC. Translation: CASRPLDGPYEQYF.

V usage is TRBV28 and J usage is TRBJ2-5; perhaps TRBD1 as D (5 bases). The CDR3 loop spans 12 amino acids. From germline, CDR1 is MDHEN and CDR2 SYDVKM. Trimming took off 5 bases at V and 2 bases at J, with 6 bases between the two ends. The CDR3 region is CASSNRQETQYF. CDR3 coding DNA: TGTGCCAGCAGTAACAGGCAAGAGACCCAGTACTTC.

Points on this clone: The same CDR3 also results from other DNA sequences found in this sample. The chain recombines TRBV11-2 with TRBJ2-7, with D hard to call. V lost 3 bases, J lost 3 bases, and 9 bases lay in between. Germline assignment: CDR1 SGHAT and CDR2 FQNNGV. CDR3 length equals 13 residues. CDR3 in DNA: TGTGCCAGCAGCTTGGGCCCCGGCTACGAGCAGTACTTC. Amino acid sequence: CASSLGPGYEQYF.

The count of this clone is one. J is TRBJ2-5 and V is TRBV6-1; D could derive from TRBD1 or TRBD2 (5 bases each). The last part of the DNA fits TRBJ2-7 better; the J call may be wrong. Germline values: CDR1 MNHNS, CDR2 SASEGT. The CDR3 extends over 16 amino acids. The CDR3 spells CASSAPPGPTNYEQYF. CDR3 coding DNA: TGTGCCAGCAGTGCCCCCCCGGGACCGACGAATTACGAGCAGTACTTC.

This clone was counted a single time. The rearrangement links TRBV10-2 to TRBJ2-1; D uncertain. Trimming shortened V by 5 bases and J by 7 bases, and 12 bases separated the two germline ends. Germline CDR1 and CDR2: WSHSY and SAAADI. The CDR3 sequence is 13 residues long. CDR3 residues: CASSLTNRNEQFF. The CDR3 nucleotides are TGCGCCAGCAGTCTGACCAATCGGAATGAGCAGTTCTTC.

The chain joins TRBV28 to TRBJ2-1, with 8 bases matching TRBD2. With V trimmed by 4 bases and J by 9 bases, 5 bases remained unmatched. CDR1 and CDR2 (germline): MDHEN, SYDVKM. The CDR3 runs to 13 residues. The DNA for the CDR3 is TGTGCCAGCAGTTCCGTCAGCGGGAGTGAGCAGTTCTTC. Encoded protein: CASSSVSGSEQFF.

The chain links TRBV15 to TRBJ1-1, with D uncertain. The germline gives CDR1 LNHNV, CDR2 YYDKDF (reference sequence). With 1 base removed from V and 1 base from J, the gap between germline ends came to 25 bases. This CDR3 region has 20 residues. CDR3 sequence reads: CATSRVNLRHLDGPNTEAFF. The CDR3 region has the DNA TGTGCCACCAGCAGAGTCAATCTCCGGCACCTCGACGGCCCGAACACTGAAGCTTTCTTT.

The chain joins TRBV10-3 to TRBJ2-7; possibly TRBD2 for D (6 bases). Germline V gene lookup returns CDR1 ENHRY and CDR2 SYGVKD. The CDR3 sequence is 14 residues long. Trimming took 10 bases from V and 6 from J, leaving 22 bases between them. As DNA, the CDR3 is TGTGCCACAGGAGACTTGGTCGGGAGTATCGAGCAGTACTTC. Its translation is CATGDLVGSIEQYF.

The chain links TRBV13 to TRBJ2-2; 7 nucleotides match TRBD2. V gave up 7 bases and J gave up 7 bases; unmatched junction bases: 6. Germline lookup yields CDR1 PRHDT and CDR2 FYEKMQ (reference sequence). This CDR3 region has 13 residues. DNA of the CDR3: TGTGCCAGCATGTTGCGGGGGTTCGGGGAGCTGTTTTTT. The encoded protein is CASMLRGFGELFF.

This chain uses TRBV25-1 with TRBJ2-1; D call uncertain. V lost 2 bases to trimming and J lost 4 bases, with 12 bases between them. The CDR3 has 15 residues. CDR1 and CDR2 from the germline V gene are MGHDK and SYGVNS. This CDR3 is CASSEDESYYNEQFF. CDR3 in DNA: TGTGCCAGCAGTGAAGACGAGTCGTATTACAATGAGCAGTTCTTC. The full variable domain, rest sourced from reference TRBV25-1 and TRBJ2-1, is EADIYQTPRYLVIGTGKKITLECSQTMGHDKMYWYQQDPGMELHLIHYSYGVNSTEKGDLSSESTVSRIRTEHFPLTLESARPSHTSQYLCASSEDESYYNEQFFGPGTRLTVL.

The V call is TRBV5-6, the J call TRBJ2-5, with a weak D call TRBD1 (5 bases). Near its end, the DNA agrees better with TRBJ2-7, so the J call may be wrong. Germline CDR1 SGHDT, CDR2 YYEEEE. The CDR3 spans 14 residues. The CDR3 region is CASSLVDISYEQYF. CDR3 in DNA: TGTGCCAGCAGCTTGGTGGACATTTCCTACGAGCAGTACTTC.

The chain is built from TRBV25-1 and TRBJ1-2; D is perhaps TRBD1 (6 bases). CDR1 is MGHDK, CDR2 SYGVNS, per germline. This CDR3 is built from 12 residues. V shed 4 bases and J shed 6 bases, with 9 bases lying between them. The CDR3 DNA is TGTGCCAGCAGTGGGACAGCCGATGGCTACACCTTC. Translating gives CASSGTADGYTF.

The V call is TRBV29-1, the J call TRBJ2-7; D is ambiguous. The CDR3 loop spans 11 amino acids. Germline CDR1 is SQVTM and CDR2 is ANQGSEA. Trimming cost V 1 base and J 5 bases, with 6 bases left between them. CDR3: CSVEGLHEQYF. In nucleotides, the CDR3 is TGCAGCGTTGAAGGGCTTCACGAGCAGTACTTC.

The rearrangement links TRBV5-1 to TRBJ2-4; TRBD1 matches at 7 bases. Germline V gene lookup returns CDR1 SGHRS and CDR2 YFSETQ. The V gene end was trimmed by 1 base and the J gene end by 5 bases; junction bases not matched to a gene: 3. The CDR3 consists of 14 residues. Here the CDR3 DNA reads TGCGCCAGCAGCTTGAGGGGGCTGGAAAACATTCAGTACTTC. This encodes CASSLRGLENIQYF.

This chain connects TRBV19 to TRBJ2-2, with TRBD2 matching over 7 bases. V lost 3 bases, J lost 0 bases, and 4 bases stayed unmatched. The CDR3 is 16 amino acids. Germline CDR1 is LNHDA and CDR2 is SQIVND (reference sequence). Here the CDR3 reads CASSISGRTNTGELFF. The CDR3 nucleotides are TGTGCCAGTAGTATTTCCGGGAGGACGAACACCGGGGAGCTGTTTTTT.

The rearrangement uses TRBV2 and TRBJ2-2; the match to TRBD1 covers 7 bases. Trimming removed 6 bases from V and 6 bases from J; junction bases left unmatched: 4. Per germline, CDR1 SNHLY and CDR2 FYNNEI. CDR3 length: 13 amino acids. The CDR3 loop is CASSVTGAGELFF. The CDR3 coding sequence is TGTGCCAGCAGCGTTACAGGGGCCGGGGAGCTGTTTTTT.

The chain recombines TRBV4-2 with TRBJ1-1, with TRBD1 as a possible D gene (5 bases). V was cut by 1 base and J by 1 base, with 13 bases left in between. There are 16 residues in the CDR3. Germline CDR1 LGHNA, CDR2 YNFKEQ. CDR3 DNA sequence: TGTGCCAGCAGCCAAGCATGGGGGTTCGGGAACACTGAAGCTTTCTTT. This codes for CASSQAWGFGNTEAFF.

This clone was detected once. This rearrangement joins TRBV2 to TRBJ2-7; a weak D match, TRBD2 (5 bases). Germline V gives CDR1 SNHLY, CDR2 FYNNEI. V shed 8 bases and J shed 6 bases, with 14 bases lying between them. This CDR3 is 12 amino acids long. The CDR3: CASLGSSGEQYF. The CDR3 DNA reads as TGTGCCAGCCTCGGCTCGAGCGGCGAGCAGTACTTC. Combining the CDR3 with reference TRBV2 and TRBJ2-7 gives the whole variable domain EPEVTQTPSHQVTQMGQEVILRCVPISNHLYFYWYRQILGQKVEFLVSFYNNEISEKSEIFDDQFSVERPDGSNFTLKIRSTKLEDSAMYFCASLGSSGEQYFGPGTRLTVT.